These 2 T cell receptor beta chains were all obtained from the same sample, sequenced in a study of T cell repertoires in cytomegalovirus infection. TCRdb fed the reads into MiXCR, producing one record per CDR3 protein. The sample holds roughly 46,000 distinct CDR3 sequences; roughly 22% are singletons and the top ten take approximately 17%. Antigens for these TCRs are unknown. The sequenced sample consisted of PBMCs, sequenced either directly or after in vitro stimulation (not recorded which). All receptors derive from a human donor in good health (CMV status not recorded). Some clones in this sample may be carry-over from other donors' samples.

This clonotype has a handful of counts. The chain carries TRBV20-1 and TRBJ2-3, with 7 bases identical to TRBD2. V trimming: 8 bases; J trimming: 3 bases; junction bases outside the gene matches: 14. Germline V gives CDR1 DFQATT, CDR2 SNEGSKA (reference sequence). This CDR3 comprises 15 residues. The chain's CDR3 is CSTTAETGGTDTQYF. As DNA, the CDR3 is TGCAGTACGACCGCGGAGACCGGGGGGACAGATACGCAGTATTTT.

This clonotype was recorded many times. The chain has TRBV27 and TRBJ2-6; perhaps TRBD1 as D (5 bases). Deletions cut 5 bases from V and 0 bases from J, with 11 bases between. This CDR3 comprises 16 residues. The germline V gene encodes CDR1 MNHEY and CDR2 SMNVEV (reference sequence). The DNA for the CDR3 is TGTGCCAGCAGTACAGGACGGGTCTCTGGGGCCAACGTCCTGACTTTC. Translating gives CASSTGRVSGANVLTF.